Shown below are 10 T cell receptor beta chains from a single sample sequenced in a study of memory CD4+ T cells and cytomegalovirus serostatus. Single viable CD3+CD4+CD8-CD45RO+ cells were sorted as the memory CD4+ T cells. TCRdb keeps only in-frame clones here, not all; method: immunoSEQ multiplex PCR. The table has over 35,000 clones, around 78% seen once. Sequenced sample: memory CD4+ T cells from blood. The receptor source for this set is an adult in good health and CMV-seronegative.

The chain has TRBV6-1 and TRBJ1-2, with D possibly TRBD1 on 5 matching bases. Looked up from germline, CDR1 is MNHNS and CDR2 is SASEGT. This CDR3 has 15 amino acids. The V end was cut by 3 bases, the J end by 5 bases, with 16 bases between. CDR3 in amino acids: CASSELRGNNYGYTF. CDR3 sequence (DNA): TGTGCCAGCAGTGAGTTAAGGGGAAATAATTATGGCTACACCTTC.

The chain links TRBV19 to TRBJ2-5; 13 bases align to TRBD2. V lost 4 bases, J lost 0 bases, and 2 bases stayed unmatched. Germline CDR1 is LNHDA and CDR2 is SQIVND (reference sequence). The CDR3 loop spans 16 amino acids. CDR3: CASSRLAGGYQETQYF. The CDR3 DNA sequence: TGTGCCAGTAGTAGACTAGCGGGGGGCTACCAAGAGACCCAGTACTTC.

V and J are TRBV19 and TRBJ2-4, with TRBD2 as a possible D gene (6 bases). This CDR3 comprises 13 residues. Deletions cut 0 bases from V and 8 bases from J, with 8 bases between. In germline, CDR1 is LNHDA, CDR2 SQIVND (reference sequence). CDR3 loop: CASSIEGGDIQYF. The DNA of the CDR3 is TGTGCCAGTAGTATAGAGGGGGGAGACATTCAGTACTTC.

The chain carries TRBV30 and TRBJ1-2, with 7 bases identical to TRBD1. J lost 7 bases, V lost 3 bases, and 14 bases had no gene match. The CDR3 covers 15 residues. Per germline, CDR1 GTSNPN and CDR2 SVGIG (reference sequence). This CDR3 reads CAWSLGTDGTIGYTF. DNA of the CDR3: TGTGCCTGGAGCCTTGGGACAGACGGGACCATTGGCTACACCTTC.

This chain connects TRBV19 to TRBJ1-1, with TRBD1 as a possible D gene (5 bases). Between the trimmed V and J ends, which lost 8 bases and 3 bases, there was a span of 13 bases. Per germline, CDR1 LNHDA and CDR2 SQIVND (reference sequence). This CDR3 contains 13 residues. Here the CDR3 DNA reads TGTGCCAGTCGCCGACAGTACGACACTGAAGCTTTCTTT. It codes for CASRRQYDTEAFF.

This clone has only a few counts. This rearrangement joins TRBV6-6 to TRBJ1-1, with D possibly being TRBD1 (6 bases). The germline V and J ends were trimmed by 2 bases and 11 bases, with 12 bases remaining between them. CDR3 length: 12 amino acids. From germline, CDR1 is MNHNY and CDR2 SVGAGI (reference sequence). The CDR3 protein is CASSYGTGYAFF. CDR3 DNA: TGTGCCAGCAGTTACGGCACAGGGTACGCTTTCTTT.

This chain links TRBV6-1 with TRBJ1-5; possible D gene TRBD1, 5 bases. The V gene's germline CDR1 is MNHNS and CDR2 SASEGT. The CDR3 length is 15 residues. Trimming took off 0 bases at V and 2 bases at J, with 8 bases between the two ends. CDR3 coding DNA: TGTGCCAGCAGTGAAGCGCCGGGGGGCAATCAGCCCCAGCATTTT. Encoded protein: CASSEAPGGNQPQHF.

The rearrangement uses TRBV11-3 and TRBJ2-1; D might be TRBD2 (6 bases). Germline V CDR1 and CDR2: SGHNT, YENEEA. This CDR3 has 18 amino acids. The V end was cut by 4 bases, the J end by 3 bases, with 22 bases between. CDR3 sequence (DNA): TGTGCCAGCAGCTCCCGTGGAGGGGACTCCTTCGGCTACAATGAGCAGTTCTTC. Its translation: CASSSRGGDSFGYNEQFF.

The V and J genes are TRBV20-1 and TRBJ1-1; D not resolved. Germline V gene lookup returns CDR1 DFQATT and CDR2 SNEGSKA (reference sequence). V lost 1 base and J 10 bases, leaving 10 bases between the germline ends. The CDR3 has 11 amino acids. CDR3 residues: CSARGPSGAFF. CDR3 in DNA: TGCAGTGCTAGAGGTCCGTCGGGAGCTTTCTTT.

The V gene is TRBV10-3, the J gene TRBJ2-5; D ambiguous. CDR1 is ENHRY, CDR2 SYGVKD, per germline. This CDR3 has 16 residues. The V end lost 1 base, the J end lost 2 bases, and 14 bases lay between the germline ends. The CDR3 loop is CAISEFIAPTQETQYF. The CDR3 DNA reads TGTGCCATCAGTGAGTTTATCGCCCCTACTCAAGAGACCCAGTACTTC.